This record covers a single T cell receptor beta chain. The data were obtained in a study of OX40 agonist ivuxolimab in advanced cancers. Germline-derived CDR1 and CDR2 are MGHRA and YSYEKL. The CDR3 loop spans 14 amino acids. The V and J ends lost 3 bases and 1 base respectively, with 9 bases between them. Repertoires were generated with immunoSEQ multiplex PCR, while TCRdb's copy carries only in-frame clones and drops some. The data show some 60,000 clones, with 91% seen just once and about 1.8% held by the top ten. The TCR comes from an adult with an advanced solid tumor such as melanoma, head and neck, liver or kidney cancer. This chain joins TRBV4-1 and TRBJ1-1, with D maybe TRBD1 (5 bases). The material was CD4+ or CD8+ T cells sorted from blood, obtained in a trial of the OX40 agonist ivuxolimab. The CDR3 region is CASSQVDRNTEAFF. CDR3 bases: TGCGCCAGCAGCCAGGTCGACAGGAACACTGAAGCTTTCTTT.